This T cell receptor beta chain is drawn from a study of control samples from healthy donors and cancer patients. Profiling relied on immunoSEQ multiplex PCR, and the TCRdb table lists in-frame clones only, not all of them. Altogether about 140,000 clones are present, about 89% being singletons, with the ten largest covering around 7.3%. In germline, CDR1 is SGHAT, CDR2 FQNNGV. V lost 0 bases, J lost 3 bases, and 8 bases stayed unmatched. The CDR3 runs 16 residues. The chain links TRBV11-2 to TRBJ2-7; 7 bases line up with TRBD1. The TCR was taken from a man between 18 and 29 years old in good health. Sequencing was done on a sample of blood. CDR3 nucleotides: TGTGCCAGCAGCTTAGATGCGGACAGGAATTACTACGAGCAGTACTTC. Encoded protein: CASSLDADRNYYEQYF.